This TCR beta chain comes out of a study of response to subunit inactivated influenza vaccine. In its sample, this clonotype was seen many times. MiXCR, applied by TCRdb to the RT-PCR reads, yields one record per CDR3 protein. The table shows 500,000 or so distinct CDR3 sequences, with 16% occurring only once. Germline V gene lookup returns CDR1 SGHVS and CDR2 FNYEAQ. The V end lost 6 bases, the J end lost 2 bases, and 11 bases lay between the germline ends. The CDR3 runs to 13 residues. The specimen comprised CD4+ T cells sorted from PBMCs, sampled 23 months after vaccination. The clonotype was recovered from a man between 50 and 70 years old who received an inactivated influenza vaccine. The chain uses TRBV7-6 and TRBJ2-7; D is possibly TRBD1 (5 bases). The chain's CDR3 is CASSRGGTYEQYF. DNA for the CDR3: TGTGCCAGCAGTAGGGGTGGAACCTACGAGCAGTACTTC.